The 21 T cell receptor beta chains listed next were all sequenced from one sample in a study of OX40 agonist ivuxolimab in advanced cancers. Using immunoSEQ multiplex PCR, the repertoire was profiled, and TCRdb retains in-frame clones only, with some absent. The sample consists of 58,000 or so clones, 70% to 90% of them appearing once. The sequencing used CD4+ or CD8+ T cells sorted from blood, collected in a trial of the OX40 agonist ivuxolimab. The receptors were gathered from an adult with an advanced solid tumor such as melanoma, head and neck, liver or kidney cancer.

This chain uses TRBV27 with TRBJ1-2; D unclear. CDR1 MNHEY and CDR2 SMNVEV come from the germline V gene (reference sequence). This CDR3 spans 15 amino acids. Trimming took off 3 bases at V and 0 bases at J, with 11 bases between the two ends. The CDR3 spells CASSFEGDPNYGYTF. The DNA for the CDR3 is TGTGCCAGCAGTTTTGAGGGCGACCCTAACTATGGCTACACCTTC.

The chain uses TRBV5-1 and TRBJ2-5; 9 nucleotides line up with TRBD2. With V trimmed by 4 bases and J by 3 bases, 4 bases remained unmatched. Per germline, CDR1 SGHRS and CDR2 YFSETQ. CDR3 length equals 14 residues. The CDR3 region has the DNA TGCGCCAGCAGCCTTAGCGGGGGCGAAGAGACCCAGTACTTC. Translated, it gives CASSLSGGEETQYF.

This clone was recorded once. V and J are TRBV7-9 and TRBJ2-7; 7 nucleotides line up with TRBD2. V trimming: 7 bases; J trimming: 7 bases; junction bases outside the gene matches: 10. This CDR3 contains 13 residues. Looked up from germline, CDR1 is SEHNR and CDR2 is FQNEAQ (reference sequence). The CDR3 nucleotides read TGTGCCAGCACCGCGAGCGGGGCGAGGGAGCAGTACTTC. As protein: CASTASGAREQYF.

The rearrangement links TRBV5-8 to TRBJ1-1; D is unclear. Germline V lookup: CDR1 SGHTS, CDR2 YDEGEE. The CDR3 is made up of 12 amino acids. Between the trimmed V and J ends, which lost 4 bases and 6 bases, there was a span of 10 bases. As DNA, the CDR3 is TGTGCCAGCAGCCCGCGGAGGGCTGAAGCTTTCTTT. It specifies CASSPRRAEAFF.

This chain connects TRBV7-8 to TRBJ2-3, with TRBD2 matching over 9 bases. This CDR3 is built from 16 residues. Germline CDR1 reads SGHVS; CDR2 reads FQNEAQ. V lost 0 bases and J lost 5; bases outside the gene matches: 6. The CDR3 DNA follows: TGTGCCAGCAGCTTAGCAGGCGGGGGGGCGATAGATACGCAGTATTTT. This gives the protein CASSLAGGGAIDTQYF.

The J gene is TRBJ1-1, the V gene TRBV7-2; no clear D gene. Trimming took off 5 bases at V and 0 bases at J, with 19 bases between the two ends. Per the germline V gene, CDR1 is SGHTA and CDR2 is FQGNSA. CDR3 size: 17 residues. CDR3 residues: CASSQAGRLSMNTEAFF. The CDR3 DNA is TGTGCCAGCAGCCAAGCAGGCAGATTATCCATGAACACTGAAGCTTTCTTT.

This clone occurred once. V usage is TRBV18 and J usage is TRBJ1-2; D perhaps matches TRBD1 (6 bases). Germline CDR1 is KGHSH and CDR2 is LQKENI. The ends were cut back, 0 bases at V and 8 bases at J, with 16 bases in the middle. The CDR3 runs 15 residues. The CDR3 protein is CASSPPLYRDNGYTF. The CDR3 nucleotides read TGTGCCAGCTCACCACCGCTATACAGGGATAACGGCTACACCTTC.

This chain links TRBV19 with TRBJ1-1, with 7 positions matching TRBD1. With 9 bases clipped from V and 7 bases from J, the junction kept 14 bases outside the gene matches. CDR1 is LNHDA, CDR2 SQIVND, per germline (reference sequence). The CDR3 covers 14 residues. The DNA of the CDR3 is TGTGCCAGCGTGACCGGACAGGATACGAATGAAGCTTTCTTT. This encodes CASVTGQDTNEAFF.

CDR3 in DNA: TGTGCCAGCAGACTAGCGGGGGGAGATACGCAGTATTTT. Translated, it gives CASRLAGGDTQYF. This chain links TRBV6-5 with TRBJ2-3; TRBD2 matches 12 bases. CDR1 and CDR2 from the germline V gene are MNHEY and SVGAGI. Germline trimming cut 6 bases from V and 5 bases from J; bases unmatched to any gene: 0. The CDR3 is 13 residues long.

CDR3 region: CAWILGHGSDGSYGYTF. CDR3 DNA sequence: TGTGCCTGGATTTTAGGCCACGGCTCCGATGGGTCCTATGGCTACACCTTC. J is TRBJ1-2 and V is TRBV30; D gene ambiguous. This CDR3 comprises 17 residues. Trimming left V 4 bases short and J 4 bases short, with 25 bases between. Germline CDR1 is GTSNPN and CDR2 is SVGIG (reference sequence).

In this sample, this clone turned up once. The chain is built from TRBV10-3 and TRBJ1-2; 9 positions match TRBD1. This CDR3 has 14 residues. V shed 6 bases, J shed 4 bases, and the junction held 6 bases outside the gene matches. CDR1 and CDR2 (germline): ENHRY, SYGVKD. The CDR3: CAISGDRVGYGYTF. CDR3 in DNA: TGTGCCATCAGCGGGGACAGGGTTGGCTATGGCTACACCTTC.

On this clone itself: This sample also contains other DNA sequences that code for the same CDR3. The chain carries TRBV5-1 and TRBJ1-6; D is ambiguous. Trimming took off 0 bases at V and 8 bases at J, with 9 bases between the two ends. There are 14 residues in the CDR3. CDR1 SGHRS and CDR2 YFSETQ come from the germline V gene. The CDR3 DNA reads as TGCGCCAGCAGCTTGGTGCTGGGAGATTCACCCCTCCACTTT. Residues: CASSLVLGDSPLHF.

The chain uses TRBV6-1 and TRBJ1-5; D is unresolved. CDR3 size: 15 residues. Trimming cost V 3 bases and J 0 bases, with 9 bases left between them. Looked up from germline, CDR1 is MNHNS and CDR2 is SASEGT. The CDR3 reads CASSDATYSNQPQHF. The CDR3 DNA follows: TGTGCCAGCAGTGACGCAACCTATAGCAATCAGCCCCAGCATTTT.

The V call is TRBV11-3, the J call TRBJ1-2; D not certain. Germline V gene data show CDR1 as SGHNT and CDR2 as YENEEA. V gave up 3 bases and J gave up 4 bases, with 9 bases separating them. This CDR3 comprises 13 residues. The CDR3 nucleotides are TGTGCCAGCAGCTTGGATAAAAGCTATGGCTACACCTTC. Protein: CASSLDKSYGYTF.

The gene calls are TRBV4-2 and TRBJ1-1, with D possibly being TRBD1 (6 bases). The length of the CDR3 is 15 residues. CDR1 is LGHNA and CDR2 is YNFKEQ in the germline V gene. V lost 6 bases to trimming and J lost 0 bases, with 14 bases between them. This CDR3 is CASRTGQLMNTEAFF. Here the CDR3 DNA reads TGTGCCAGCAGGACCGGACAGCTCATGAACACTGAAGCTTTCTTT.

This sequence joins TRBV5-6 and TRBJ2-1, with D possibly TRBD2 on 6 matching bases. This CDR3 contains 15 residues. Germline-derived CDR1 and CDR2 are SGHDT and YYEEEE. V lost 2 bases, J lost 7 bases, and 16 bases lay in between. CDR3 coding DNA: TGTGCCAGCAGCTTTTGGGGGGTCAGGGAAAATGAGCAGTTCTTC. Amino acids: CASSFWGVRENEQFF.

The CDR3 sequence: CASSHRDLIQYF. In nucleotides, the CDR3 is TGTGCCAGTTCCCACCGGGACTTAATTCAGTACTTC. This chain uses TRBV7-9 with TRBJ2-4, with D possibly matching TRBD2 (6 bases). The V end lost 9 bases, the J end lost 10 bases, and 16 bases lay between the germline ends. Germline assignment: CDR1 SEHNR and CDR2 FQNEAQ (reference sequence). The CDR3 covers 12 residues.

The gene calls are TRBV18 and TRBJ2-5; D possibly uses TRBD1 or TRBD2 (5 bases each). The germline V gene encodes CDR1 KGHSH and CDR2 LQKENI. V was pared by 3 bases and J by 3 bases, with 11 bases between. The CDR3 is 14 amino acids. CDR3 sequence (DNA): TGTGCCAGCTCACCGAACCAGGGAGAAGAGACCCAGTACTTC. Translating it yields CASSPNQGEETQYF. Based on the CDR3 plus reference TRBV18 and TRBJ2-5, the full variable domain is NAGVMQNPRHLVRRRGQEARLRCSPMKGHSHVYWYRQLPEEGLKFMVYLQKENIIDESGMPKERFSAEFPKEGPSILRIQQVVRGDSAAYFCASSPNQGEETQYFGPGTRLLVL.

CDR3 sequence reads: CASSQDLRAGGLYNEQFF. The DNA of the CDR3 is TGCGCCAGCAGCCAAGATCTTCGAGCGGGGGGGCTTTACAATGAGCAGTTCTTC. The chain joins TRBV4-1 to TRBJ2-1, with TRBD2 matching 10 bases. The CDR3 runs to 18 residues. Germline V gives CDR1 MGHRA, CDR2 YSYEKL. Trimming at V came to 0 bases and at J to 4 bases, leaving 9 bases not matched to a gene.

CDR3 sequence: CASSLEDKNTEAFF. The CDR3 DNA reads as TGTGCCAGCAGCTTAGAGGACAAGAACACTGAAGCTTTCTTT. The J gene is TRBJ1-1, the V gene TRBV7-9; maybe TRBD1 (5 bases). The CDR3 contains 14 residues. Trimming left V 1 base short and J 1 base short, with 7 bases between. Looked up from germline, CDR1 is SEHNR and CDR2 is FQNEAQ (reference sequence).

V and J are TRBV5-1 and TRBJ2-3, with 11 nucleotides matching TRBD2. Germline lookup yields CDR1 SGHRS and CDR2 YFSETQ. Germline trimming cut 7 bases from V and 5 bases from J; bases unmatched to any gene: 9. This CDR3 is 15 amino acids long. In DNA form, the CDR3 reads TGCGCCAGCGGACGTAGCGGGGGGGCTGGAGATACGCAGTATTTT. It yields the protein CASGRSGGAGDTQYF.